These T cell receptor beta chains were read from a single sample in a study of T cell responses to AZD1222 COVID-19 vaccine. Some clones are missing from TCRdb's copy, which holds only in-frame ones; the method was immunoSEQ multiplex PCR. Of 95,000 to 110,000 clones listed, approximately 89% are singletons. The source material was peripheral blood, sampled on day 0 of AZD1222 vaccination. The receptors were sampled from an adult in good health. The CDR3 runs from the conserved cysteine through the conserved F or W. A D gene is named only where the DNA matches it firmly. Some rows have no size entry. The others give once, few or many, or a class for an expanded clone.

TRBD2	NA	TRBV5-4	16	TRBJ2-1	CASSLGGGASYNEQFF	TGTGCCAGCAGCTTGGGCGGGGGGGCGTCCTACAATGAGCAGTTCTTC
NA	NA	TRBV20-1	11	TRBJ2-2	CSARGTGELFF	TGCAGTGCTAGAGGTACCGGGGAGCTGTTTTTT
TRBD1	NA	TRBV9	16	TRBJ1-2	CASTPSPRGQGERYTF	TGTGCCAGCACCCCAAGCCCTAGGGGGCAGGGTGAGAGGTACACCTTC
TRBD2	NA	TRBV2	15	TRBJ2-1	CASSNRGGYYNEQFF	TGTGCCAGCAGTAACCGGGGGGGTTATTACAATGAGCAGTTCTTC
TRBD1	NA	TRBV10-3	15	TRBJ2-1	CAIRTGTGEDNEQFF	TGTGCCATCAGAACCGGGACAGGGGAGGACAATGAGCAGTTCTTC
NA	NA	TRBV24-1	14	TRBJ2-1	CATSDSAKRGEQFF	TGTGCCACCAGTGATTCGGCTAAAAGGGGTGAGCAGTTCTTC
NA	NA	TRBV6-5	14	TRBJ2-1	CASSYSGLHNEQFF	TGTGCCAGCAGTTACTCGGGACTCCACAATGAGCAGTTCTTC
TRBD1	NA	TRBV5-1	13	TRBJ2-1	CASSPDRGLEQFF	TGCGCCAGCAGCCCCGACAGGGGTCTGGAGCAGTTCTTC
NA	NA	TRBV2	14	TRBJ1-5	CASSDRTQRGPQHF	TGTGCCAGCAGTGACCGGACCCAACGGGGTCCCCAGCATTTT
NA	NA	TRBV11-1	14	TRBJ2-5	CASSLAAPDATQYF	TGTGCCAGCAGCTTAGCTGCCCCGGACGCCACCCAGTACTTC
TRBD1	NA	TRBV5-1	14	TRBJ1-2	CASTTGTALYGYTF	TGCGCCAGCACGACCGGGACAGCACTCTATGGCTACACCTTC
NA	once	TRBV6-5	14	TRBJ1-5	CASSTAELHQPQHF	TGTGCCAGCAGTACGGCAGAACTTCATCAGCCCCAGCATTTT
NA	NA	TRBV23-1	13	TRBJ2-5	CASSHQGGETQYF	TGCGCCAGCAGTCATCAGGGGGGAGAGACCCAGTACTTC
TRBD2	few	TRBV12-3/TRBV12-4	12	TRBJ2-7	CASSTGGGEQYF	TGTGCCAGCAGTACCGGCGGGGGCGAGCAGTACTTC
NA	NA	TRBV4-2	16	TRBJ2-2	CASSHKTVANTGELFF	TGTGCCAGCAGCCATAAGACAGTAGCGAACACCGGGGAGCTGTTTTTT
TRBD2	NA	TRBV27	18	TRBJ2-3	CASTHIGVGAGSTDTQYF	TGTGCCAGCACCCATATTGGCGTTGGAGCGGGAAGCACAGATACGCAGTATTTT
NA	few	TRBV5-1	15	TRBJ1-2	CASSPVGGTPYGYTF	TGCGCCAGCAGCCCGGTGGGCGGGACCCCCTATGGCTACACCTTC
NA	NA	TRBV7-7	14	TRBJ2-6	CASSLGAGANVLTF	TGTGCCAGCAGCTTAGGGGCCGGGGCCAACGTCCTGACTTTC
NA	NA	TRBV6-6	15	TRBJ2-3	CASSYNTPPTDTQYF	TGTGCCAGCAGTTACAACACCCCCCCCACAGATACGCAGTATTTT
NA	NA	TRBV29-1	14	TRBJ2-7	CSVEVSDSLYEQYF	TGCAGCGTTGAAGTATCGGACAGCCTTTACGAGCAGTACTTC
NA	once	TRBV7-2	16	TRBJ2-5	CASSSRLVGAQETQYF	TGTGCCAGCAGCTCCCGACTAGTGGGGGCCCAAGAGACCCAGTACTTC
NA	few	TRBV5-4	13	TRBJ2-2	CASSLTTTGELFF	TGTGCCAGCAGCTTGACGACAACCGGGGAGCTGTTTTTT
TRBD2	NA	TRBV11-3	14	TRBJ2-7	CASSQRGVNYEQYF	TGTGCCAGCAGCCAGCGGGGGGTTAACTACGAGCAGTACTTC
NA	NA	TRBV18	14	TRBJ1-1	CASSASGQNTEAFF	TGTGCCAGCTCAGCCTCGGGACAGAACACTGAAGCTTTCTTT
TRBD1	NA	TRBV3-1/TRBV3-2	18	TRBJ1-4	CASSRTNRGQATNEKLFF	TGTGCCAGCAGCCGGACAAACAGGGGCCAAGCAACTAATGAAAAACTGTTTTTT
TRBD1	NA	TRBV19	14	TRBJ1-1	CASSPGDRDTEAFF	TGTGCCAGTAGTCCGGGCGACAGGGACACTGAAGCTTTCTTT
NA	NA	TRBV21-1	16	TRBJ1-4	CASSNRRGQVNEKLFF	TGTGCCAGCAGCAACCGCCGTGGGCAGGTTAATGAAAAACTGTTTTTT
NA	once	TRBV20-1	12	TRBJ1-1	CSASAVRAEAFF	TGCAGTGCTAGTGCTGTGAGAGCTGAAGCTTTCTTT
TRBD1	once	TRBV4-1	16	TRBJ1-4	CASSQPRQGRNEKLFF	TGCGCCAGCAGCCAACCCAGACAGGGCAGGAATGAAAAACTGTTTTTT
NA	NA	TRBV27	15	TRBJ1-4	CASTNSPGSNEKLFF	TGTGCCAGCACTAACTCCCCGGGATCTAATGAAAAACTGTTTTTT
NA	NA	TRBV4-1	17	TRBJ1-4	CASSQDGGLGTNEKLFF	TGCGCCAGCAGCCAAGATGGGGGGCTCGGGACTAATGAAAAACTGTTTTTT
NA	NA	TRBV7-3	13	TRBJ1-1	CASSSREGTEAFF	TGTGCCAGCAGCTCCAGGGAGGGGACTGAAGCTTTCTTT
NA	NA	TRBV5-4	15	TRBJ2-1	CASSLGSGSYNEQFF	TGTGCCAGCAGCTTGGGTAGTGGCTCCTACAATGAGCAGTTCTTC
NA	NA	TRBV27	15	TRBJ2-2	CASSLPVPNTGELFF	TGTGCCAGCAGTTTACCCGTACCGAACACCGGGGAGCTGTTTTTT
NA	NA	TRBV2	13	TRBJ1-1	CASRAEWNTEAFF	TGTGCCAGCAGGGCTGAATGGAACACTGAAGCTTTCTTT
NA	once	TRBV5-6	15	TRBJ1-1	CASRADPRRDTEAFF	TGTGCCAGCAGGGCGGACCCCAGAAGGGACACTGAAGCTTTCTTT
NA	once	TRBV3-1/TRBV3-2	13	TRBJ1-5	CASSQVGEQPQHF	TGTGCCAGCAGCCAAGTAGGAGAGCAGCCCCAGCATTTT
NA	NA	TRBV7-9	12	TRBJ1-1	CASSSDYPEAFF	TGTGCCAGCAGCTCAGATTATCCTGAAGCTTTCTTT
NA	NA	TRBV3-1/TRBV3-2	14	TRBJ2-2	CASSQWGRVEELFF	TGTGCCAGCAGCCAATGGGGCAGGGTGGAGGAGCTGTTTTTT
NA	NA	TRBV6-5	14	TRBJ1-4	CASSYGGSNEKLFF	TGTGCCAGCAGTTACGGAGGATCTAATGAAAAACTGTTTTTT
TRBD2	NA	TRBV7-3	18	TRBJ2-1	CASSSRPHSGGGDNEQFF	TGTGCCAGCAGCTCCCGGCCCCATAGTGGGGGGGGTGACAATGAGCAGTTCTTC
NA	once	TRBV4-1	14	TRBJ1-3	CASSQTGLGNTIYF	TGCGCCAGCAGCCAGACAGGTCTTGGAAACACCATATATTTT
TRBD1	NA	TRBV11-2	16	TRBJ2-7	CASSFGQGLSSYEQYF	TGTGCCAGCAGCTTCGGACAGGGGTTAAGCTCCTACGAGCAGTACTTC
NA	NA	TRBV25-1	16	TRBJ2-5	CASSARAIGYQETQYF	TGTGCCAGCAGTGCCAGGGCAATTGGGTACCAAGAGACCCAGTACTTC
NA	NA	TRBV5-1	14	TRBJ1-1	CASSLGLVNTEAFF	TGCGCCAGCAGCTTGGGGCTTGTGAACACTGAAGCTTTCTTT
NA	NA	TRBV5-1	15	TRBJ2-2	CASSLGTEHTGELFF	TGCGCCAGCAGCTTGGGGACTGAACACACCGGGGAGCTGTTTTTT
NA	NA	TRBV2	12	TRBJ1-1	CASRPYGPEAFF	TGTGCCAGCAGGCCGTACGGACCTGAAGCTTTCTTT
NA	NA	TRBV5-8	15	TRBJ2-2	CASSLSQGVAGELFF	TGTGCCAGCAGCTTGTCACAGGGTGTCGCCGGGGAGCTGTTTTTT
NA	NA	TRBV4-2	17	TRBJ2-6	CASSQSRADSGANVLTF	TGTGCCAGCAGCCAAAGCAGGGCCGACTCTGGGGCCAACGTCCTGACTTTC
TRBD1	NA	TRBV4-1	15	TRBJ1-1	CASSLPRQGASEAFF	TGCGCCAGCAGCCTACCCCGGCAGGGGGCTTCTGAAGCTTTCTTT
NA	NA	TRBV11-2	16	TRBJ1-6	CASSPFPGALDSPLHF	TGTGCCAGCAGCCCGTTTCCGGGGGCACTTGATTCACCCCTCCACTTT
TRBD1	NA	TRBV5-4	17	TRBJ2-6	CASSPGQVSSGANVLTF	TGTGCCAGCAGCCCTGGACAGGTCAGCTCTGGGGCCAACGTCCTGACTTTC
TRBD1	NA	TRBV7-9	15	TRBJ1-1	CASSKKSGGNTEAFF	TGTGCCAGCAGCAAGAAGTCAGGGGGGAACACTGAAGCTTTCTTT
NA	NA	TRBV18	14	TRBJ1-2	CASSPNLGDYGYTF	TGTGCCAGCTCACCAAATTTGGGGGACTATGGCTACACCTTC
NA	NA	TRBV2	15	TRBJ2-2	CASSGMDSLTGELFF	TGTGCCAGCAGTGGCATGGACTCACTCACCGGGGAGCTGTTTTTT
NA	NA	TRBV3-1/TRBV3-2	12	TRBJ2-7	CASSQEAHEQYF	TGTGCCAGCAGCCAAGAAGCACACGAGCAGTACTTC